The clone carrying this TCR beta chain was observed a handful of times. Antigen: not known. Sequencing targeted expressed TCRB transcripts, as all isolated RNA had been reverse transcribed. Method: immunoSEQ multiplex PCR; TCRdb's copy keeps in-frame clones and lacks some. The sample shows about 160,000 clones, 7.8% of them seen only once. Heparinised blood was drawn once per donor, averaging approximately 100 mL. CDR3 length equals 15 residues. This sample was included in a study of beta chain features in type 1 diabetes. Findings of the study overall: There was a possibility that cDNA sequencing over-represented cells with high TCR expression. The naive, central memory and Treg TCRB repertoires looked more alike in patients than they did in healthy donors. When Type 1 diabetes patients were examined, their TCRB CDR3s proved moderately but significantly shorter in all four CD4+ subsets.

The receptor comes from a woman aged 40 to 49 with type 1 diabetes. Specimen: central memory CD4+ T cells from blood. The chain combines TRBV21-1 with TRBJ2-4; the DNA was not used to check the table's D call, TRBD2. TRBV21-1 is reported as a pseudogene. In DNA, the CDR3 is TGTGCCAGCAGTCTCGGCGGGGTGTCCAAAAACATTCAGTACTTC. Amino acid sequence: CASSLGGVSKNIQYF.